The source of this T cell receptor beta chain is a study of cytomegalovirus exposure and HLA in healthy donors. Study conclusions and caveats: Presence/absence results assume similar sequencing depth per donor, which may not hold.

The V gene's germline CDR1 is SGHRS and CDR2 YFSETQ. V shed 4 bases and J shed 1 base, with 9 bases lying between them. The CDR3 length is 14 residues. The PCR ran on 60 Vbeta and 13 Jbeta primers. Sequenced by immunoSEQ multiplex PCR; TCRdb stores in-frame clones only, minus some. Its listing shows 74,000 or so clones. For this clone: Its specificity is unknown.

The V and J genes are TRBV5-1 and TRBJ2-1; D might be TRBD2 (5 bases). Source material: PBMCs. This receptor was taken from a woman aged 55 to 70 in good health and CMV-seronegative. The CDR3 reads CASSLGKSYNEQFF. The CDR3 bases are TGCGCCAGCAGCCTCGGGAAATCCTACAATGAGCAGTTCTTC.